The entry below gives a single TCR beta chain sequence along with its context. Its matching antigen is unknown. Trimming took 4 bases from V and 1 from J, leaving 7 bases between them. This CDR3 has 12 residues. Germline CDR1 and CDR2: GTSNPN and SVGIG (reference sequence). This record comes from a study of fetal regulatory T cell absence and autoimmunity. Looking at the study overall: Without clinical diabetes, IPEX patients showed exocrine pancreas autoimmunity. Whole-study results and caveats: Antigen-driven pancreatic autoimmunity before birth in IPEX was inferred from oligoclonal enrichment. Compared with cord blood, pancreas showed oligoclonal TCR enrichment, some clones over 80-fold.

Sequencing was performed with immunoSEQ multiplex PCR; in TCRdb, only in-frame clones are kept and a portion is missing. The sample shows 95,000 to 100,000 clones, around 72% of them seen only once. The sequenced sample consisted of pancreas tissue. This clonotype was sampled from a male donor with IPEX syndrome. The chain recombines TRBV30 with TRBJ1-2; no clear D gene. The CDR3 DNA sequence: TGTGCCTGGATAGGGTTTAACTATGGCTACACCTTC. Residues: CAWIGFNYGYTF.